One and the same sample provided the 25 T cell receptor beta chains below, sequenced in a study of T-cell memory formation after mild COVID-19. TCRdb ran MiXCR on the 5' RACE reads and lists one entry per CDR3 protein. The sample lists 40,000 to 60,000 distinct CDR3 sequences, 9.5% to 15% occurring once. The material sequenced was PBMCs or a T cell subset sorted from them (not recorded which). The source is a young man who had mild COVID-19 (a few samples of this study predate the infection). Cell type and time point are not known.

This clonotype was found a few times. This chain connects TRBV20-1 to TRBJ2-1; 9 nucleotides align to TRBD2. V trimming: 6 bases; J trimming: 6 bases; junction bases outside the gene matches: 12. The CDR3 is 15 amino acids. Germline CDR1 and CDR2: DFQATT and SNEGSKA (reference sequence). CDR3 DNA: TGCAGTGCACAGACGGCGAGCGGGGGGTCCAATGAGCAGTTCTTC. The encoded protein is CSAQTASGGSNEQFF.

The rearrangement links TRBV20-1 to TRBJ1-5, with TRBD1 identical over 7 bases. The length of the CDR3 is 14 residues. Unmatched junction bases numbered 6, after V lost 5 bases and J lost 2 bases. Germline CDR1 DFQATT, CDR2 SNEGSKA (reference sequence). The CDR3 loop is CSARDSRGNQPQHF. CDR3 bases: TGCAGTGCTCGGGACAGCAGGGGCAATCAGCCCCAGCATTTT.

This clonotype was found a few times. The CDR3 coding sequence is TGTGCCAGCAGTTGGACCGGGACTAGCGTCACCGGGGAGCTGTTTTTT. This codes for CASSWTGTSVTGELFF. V is TRBV6-5 and J is TRBJ2-2; 10 bases align to TRBD2. This CDR3 has 16 residues. CDR1 is MNHEY and CDR2 is SVGAGI in the germline V gene. V trimming: 4 bases; J trimming: 4 bases; junction bases outside the gene matches: 6.

The rearrangement joins TRBV7-6 to TRBJ2-5, with D perhaps matching TRBD1 (6 bases). Germline CDR1 reads SGHVS; CDR2 reads FNYEAQ. This CDR3 spans 13 amino acids. The V end lost 4 bases, the J end lost 5 bases, and 11 bases lay between the germline ends. The CDR3 DNA sequence: TGTGCCAGCAGCTCAGGGGCTTGGGAGACCCAGTACTTC. Protein: CASSSGAWETQYF.

The sample holds many counts of this clonotype. The genes are TRBV5-1 and TRBJ2-1; 7 nucleotides align to TRBD2. CDR3 size: 16 residues. Germline loops: CDR1 SGHRS, CDR2 YFSETQ. J gave up 4 bases and V 2 bases, and 9 bases lay outside the gene matches. The CDR3 loop reads CASSFFASGAYNEQFF. DNA of the CDR3: TGCGCCAGCAGCTTTTTCGCTAGCGGAGCTTACAATGAGCAGTTCTTC.

This rearrangement joins TRBV5-5 to TRBJ2-1; TRBD2 matches 8 bases. Looked up from germline, CDR1 is SGHKS and CDR2 is YYEKEE (reference sequence). The CDR3 covers 15 residues. V shed 2 bases and J 6 bases; nucleotides not matched to a gene: 7. CDR3 sequence reads: CASSFGRGEFNEQFF. CDR3 sequence (DNA): TGTGCCAGCAGCTTCGGGCGGGGGGAATTCAATGAGCAGTTCTTC.

The chain links TRBV12-3 or TRBV12-4 to TRBJ1-2, with 11 nucleotides matching TRBD1. Losses at the gene ends were 6 bases for V and 7 bases for J; bases not matched to a gene: 7. The CDR3 is 14 residues long. CDR3 residues: CASSLGQGAAGYTF. As DNA, the CDR3 is TGTGCCAGCAGCCTCGGACAGGGGGCAGCTGGCTACACCTTC.

This clonotype has at least ten counts. The gene calls are TRBV9 and TRBJ1-1, with D possibly being TRBD1 (5 bases). V gave up 2 bases and J gave up 1 base, with 9 bases separating them. Germline CDR1 reads SGDLS; CDR2 reads YYNGEE. This CDR3 spans 14 amino acids. In DNA form, the CDR3 reads TGTGCCAGCAGCGTGCAGGGTACGAACACTGAAGCTTTCTTT. Its protein is CASSVQGTNTEAFF.

This clonotype showed up many times. CDR3 sequence (DNA): TGTGCCAGCAGCCCCGGTCAGGACGAGCAGTACTTC. It yields the protein CASSPGQDEQYF. This chain uses TRBV5-6 with TRBJ2-7, with no clear D. Trimming shortened V by 4 bases and J by 5 bases, and 10 bases separated the two germline ends. The length of the CDR3 is 12 residues. Germline V gene lookup returns CDR1 SGHDT and CDR2 YYEEEE.

The chain couples TRBV11-2 to TRBJ1-2; 8 bases are shared with TRBD1. V shed 1 base, J shed 8 bases, and the junction held 3 bases outside the gene matches. The CDR3 runs 13 residues. The germline gives CDR1 SGHAT, CDR2 FQNNGV. The DNA of the CDR3 is TGTGCCAGCAGCTTAGTCAGGGGGCAAGGCTACACCTTC. Its protein is CASSLVRGQGYTF.

V usage is TRBV4-1 and J usage is TRBJ2-5; possibly TRBD1 or TRBD2 for D (6 bases each). The V and J ends lost 4 bases and 5 bases respectively, with 11 bases between them. CDR3 length equals 13 residues. Germline loops: CDR1 MGHRA, CDR2 YSYEKL. CDR3 coding DNA: TGCGCCAGCAGCCGGGGGGCCCCCGAGACCCAGTACTTC. Its translation is CASSRGAPETQYF.

A few counts support this clonotype. The rearrangement joins TRBV28 to TRBJ2-1; tentatively, D is TRBD1 (5 bases). The V gene lost 6 bases and the J gene lost 7 bases, with 13 bases spanning the gap. The CDR3 covers 13 residues. Germline loops: CDR1 MDHEN, CDR2 SYDVKM. The CDR3 region has the DNA TGTGCCAGCAGCCAGGGTGGGTCGAATGAGCAGTTCTTC. Translated: CASSQGGSNEQFF.

This clonotype occurred a few times. The chain recombines TRBV12-3 or TRBV12-4 with TRBJ2-1, with 8 bases that match TRBD2. V shed 3 bases, J shed 9 bases, and the junction held 4 bases outside the gene matches. The CDR3 is made up of 13 amino acids. CDR3 coding DNA: TGTGCCAGCAGTTTGACCGGGGGGGCTGAGCAGTTCTTC. Protein sequence: CASSLTGGAEQFF.

This clonotype was found a few times. The rearrangement uses TRBV4-3 and TRBJ2-6; D uncertain. The CDR3 runs to 16 residues. Germline lookup yields CDR1 LGHNA and CDR2 YSLEER. The V and J ends lost 0 bases and 2 bases respectively, with 8 bases between them. The CDR3 loop reads CASSQDLDPGANVLTF. CDR3 bases: TGCGCCAGCAGCCAAGATTTGGACCCTGGGGCCAACGTCCTGACTTTC.

This clonotype was observed a few times. The chain links TRBV5-1 to TRBJ2-5; no reliable D call. Germline V gene data show CDR1 as SGHRS and CDR2 as YFSETQ. V gave up 7 bases and J gave up 0 bases, with 16 bases separating them. The CDR3 is made up of 15 amino acids. CDR3 nucleotides: TGCGCCAGCCGCGTTCCCCTGGCGTACCAAGAGACCCAGTACTTC. Translated, it gives CASRVPLAYQETQYF.

The V and J genes are TRBV10-3 and TRBJ1-5; TRBD1 might be the D (5 bases). Germline V CDR1 and CDR2: ENHRY, SYGVKD. The CDR3 has 13 amino acids. V shed 6 bases and J shed 8 bases, with 14 bases lying between them. The CDR3 protein is CAIRSTALEPQHF. The CDR3 DNA sequence: TGTGCCATCAGATCGACAGCCCTGGAGCCCCAGCATTTT.

This clonotype has only a few counts. The CDR3 protein is CASSPDSFYGYTF. Here the CDR3 DNA reads TGTGCCAGTAGTCCCGACAGCTTCTATGGCTACACCTTC. The chain employs TRBV19 and TRBJ1-2; a weak D match, TRBD1 (5 bases). Between the trimmed V and J ends, which lost 5 bases and 4 bases, there was a span of 11 bases. This CDR3 is 13 amino acids long. Germline CDR1 LNHDA, CDR2 SQIVND (reference sequence).

The chain couples TRBV5-4 to TRBJ2-3, with a possible D match to TRBD1 (5 bases). Deletions cut 2 bases from V and 0 bases from J, with 13 bases between. CDR3 size: 16 residues. Germline V gene sequence: CDR1 SGHNT, CDR2 YYREEE (reference sequence). In DNA, the CDR3 is TGTGCCAGCAGCTTTGACAGCCTGTATAGCACAGATACGCAGTATTTT. It yields the protein CASSFDSLYSTDTQYF. Looking up the rest from reference TRBV5-4 and TRBJ2-3 gives the full variable domain: ETGVTQSPTHLIKTRGQQVTLRCSSQSGHNTVSWYQQALGQGPQFIFQYYREEENGRGNFPPRFSGLQFPNYSSELNVNALELDDSALYLCASSFDSLYSTDTQYFGPGTRLTVL.

Concerning this clonotype itself: A read error may explain this, as a much larger clone is one base away. This chain joins TRBV12-3 or TRBV12-4 and TRBJ1-5; TRBD1 agrees at 9 bases. There are 16 residues in the CDR3. The CDR3 DNA is TGTGCCAGCAGTCCACGGACAGGGGTAATCGTCAAGCCCAAGCATTTT. Its translation is CASSPRTGVIVKPKHF.

This clonotype was detected a few times. The chain links TRBV5-1 to TRBJ2-3, with TRBD2 matching 7 bases. CDR1 SGHRS and CDR2 YFSETQ come from the germline V gene. The CDR3 totals 14 residues. V lost 4 bases and J lost 6; bases outside the gene matches: 8. DNA for the CDR3: TGCGCCAGCAGCATCATAGAGGGAGGGGATACGCAGTATTTT. Encoded protein: CASSIIEGGDTQYF. Full variable domain (rest looked up from reference TRBV5-1 and TRBJ2-3): KAGVTQTPRYLIKTRGQQVTLSCSPISGHRSVSWYQQTPGQGLQFLFEYFSETQRNKGNFPGRFSGRQFSNSRSEMNVSTLELGDSALYLCASSIIEGGDTQYFGPGTRLTVL.

The rearrangement uses TRBV7-9 and TRBJ1-1; possible D gene TRBD1, 5 bases. This CDR3 is built from 14 residues. The germline gives CDR1 SEHNR, CDR2 FQNEAQ (reference sequence). Trimming stripped 0 bases from V and 3 bases from J, with 8 bases between. CDR3 bases: TGTGCCAGCAGCTTAGCAGGGGTCTACACTGAAGCTTTCTTT. Translating it yields CASSLAGVYTEAFF.

This chain connects TRBV6-2 or TRBV6-3 to TRBJ1-5; D may be TRBD1 (6 bases). Germline CDR1 MNHEY, CDR2 SVGEGT. The V gene lost 9 bases and the J gene lost 0 bases, with 12 bases spanning the gap. CDR3 length equals 14 residues. CDR3 in amino acids: CARHDRTSNQPQHF. In nucleotides, the CDR3 is TGTGCCAGACATGACAGGACTAGCAATCAGCCCCAGCATTTT.

The V and J genes are TRBV10-3 and TRBJ1-4; the match to TRBD1 covers 8 bases. V gave up 2 bases and J gave up 6 bases; unmatched junction bases: 8. The CDR3 runs 16 residues. Germline V gene lookup returns CDR1 ENHRY and CDR2 SYGVKD. The CDR3 sequence: CAISERGQGADEKLFF. The CDR3 DNA reads as TGTGCCATCAGTGAGCGGGGTCAGGGGGCAGATGAAAAACTGTTTTTT.

This clonotype was recorded many times. This chain uses TRBV5-1 with TRBJ2-3; 13 bases map to TRBD2. CDR1 is SGHRS, CDR2 YFSETQ, per germline. This CDR3 region has 15 residues. V was pared by 4 bases and J by 4 bases, with 3 bases of the junction left unmatched. The CDR3 here is CASSGGLAGSDTQYF. The CDR3 nucleotides read TGCGCCAGCAGCGGGGGACTAGCGGGATCAGATACGCAGTATTTT.

The sample holds a few counts of this clonotype. The chain employs TRBV20-1 and TRBJ1-2; D is uncertain. The germline V gene has CDR1 DFQATT and CDR2 SNEGSKA (reference sequence). V dropped 5 bases and J dropped 6 bases, with 4 bases sitting between them. The CDR3 runs to 9 residues. CDR3 DNA: TGCAGTGCTCACGATGGCTACACCTTC. It encodes CSAHDGYTF.